A single TCR beta chain is shown here with its context. This may arise from a read error, as a much more abundant clone is one base away. Germline loops: CDR1 GTSNPN, CDR2 SVGIG (reference sequence). J was trimmed by 4 bases and V by 1 base; bases with no gene match: 8. The CDR3 consists of 15 residues. Under the authors' procedure: Ranging from about 20,000 to 750,000, TCR counts per sample had a median value of around 100,000. MiXCR, run by TCRdb on the RACE reads, gives a single entry per CDR3 protein. For this entry, the V and J calls and clone size follow TCRdb and not the study's own pipeline. Of approximately 400,000 distinct CDR3 sequences listed, 5% to 6.5% were seen once; the top ten hold roughly 2.6%. Noted time point: pre-sensitization, week 0. As to treatment: therapeutic diphenylcyclopropenone sensitization with weekly scalp DPC. Blood collection took place prior to placing each patch test.

The data stem from a study of human T cells and chemical hapten exposure. On the study more broadly: Patients having alopecia areata, totalis or universalis were mostly female.

The sequenced sample was whole blood, obtained in connection with sensitization to the hapten diphenylcyclopropenone (DPC). The chain has TRBV30 and TRBJ2-3; 7 bases map to TRBD2. The receptor's source is a woman between 45 and 60 years old with alopecia areata. Some clones in this sample may be carry-over from other donors' samples. CDR3 nucleotides: TGTGCCTGGAGTGCGGGGAGGGCCGCGTCAGATACGCAGTATTTT. Translating gives CAWSAGRAASDTQYF.